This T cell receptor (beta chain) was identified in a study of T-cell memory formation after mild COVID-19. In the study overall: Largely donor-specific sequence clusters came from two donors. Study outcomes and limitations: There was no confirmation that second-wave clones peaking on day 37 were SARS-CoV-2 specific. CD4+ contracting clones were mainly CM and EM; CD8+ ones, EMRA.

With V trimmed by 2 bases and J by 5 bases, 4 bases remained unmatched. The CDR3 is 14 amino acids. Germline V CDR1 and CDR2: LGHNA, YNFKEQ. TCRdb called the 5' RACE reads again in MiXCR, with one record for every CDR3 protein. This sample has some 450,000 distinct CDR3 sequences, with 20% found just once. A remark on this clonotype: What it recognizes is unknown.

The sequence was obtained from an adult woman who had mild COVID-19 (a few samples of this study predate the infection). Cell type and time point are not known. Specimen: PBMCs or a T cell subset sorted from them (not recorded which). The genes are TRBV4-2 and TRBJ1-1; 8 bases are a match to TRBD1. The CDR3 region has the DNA TGTGCCAGCAGCCAACAGGACAGGGATACTGAAGCTTTCTTT. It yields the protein CASSQQDRDTEAFF.